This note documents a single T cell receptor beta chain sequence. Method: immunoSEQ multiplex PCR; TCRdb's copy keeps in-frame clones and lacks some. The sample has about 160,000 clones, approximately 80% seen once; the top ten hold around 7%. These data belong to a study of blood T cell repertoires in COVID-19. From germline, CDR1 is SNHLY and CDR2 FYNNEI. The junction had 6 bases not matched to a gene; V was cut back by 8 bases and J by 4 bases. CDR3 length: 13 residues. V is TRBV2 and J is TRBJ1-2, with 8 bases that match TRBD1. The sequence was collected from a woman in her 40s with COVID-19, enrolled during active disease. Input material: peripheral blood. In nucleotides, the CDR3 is TGTGCCAGCCAGGGGGCCAGCCCCTATGGCTACACCTTC. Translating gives CASQGASPYGYTF.